A selection of T cell receptor beta chains follows, all from one sample in a study of cytomegalovirus exposure and HLA in healthy donors. TCRdb keeps only in-frame clones here, not all; method: immunoSEQ multiplex PCR. The data contain about 100,000 clones, roughly 70% of them singletons. What was sequenced was PBMCs. Receptor source: a man aged 35 to 55 in good health and CMV-seropositive. CDR3s include the opening cysteine and the closing phenylalanine or tryptophan. Each record gives: clone size, V gene, D gene, J gene, CDR3 DNA, CDR3 protein. A D gene is named only where the DNA matches it firmly. Clone size appears in some rows only: once, few, many, or a class for an expanded clone.

size: NA; V: TRBV4-1; D: TRBD1; J: TRBJ2-7; DNA: TGCGCCAGCAGCCAAGACGGGGACAGCTCCTACGAGCAGTACTTC; CDR3: CASSQDGDSSYEQYF
size: NA; V: TRBV7-2; D: TRBD1; J: TRBJ2-2; DNA: TGTGCCAGCAGCCCGGACAGGGCGAACACCGGGGAGCTGTTTTTT; CDR3: CASSPDRANTGELFF
size: NA; V: TRBV29-1; D: NA; J: TRBJ2-4; DNA: TGCAGCGTTTTGGAGGGCAAAAACATTCAGTACTTC; CDR3: CSVLEGKNIQYF
size: NA; V: TRBV7-9; D: NA; J: TRBJ2-7; DNA: TGTGCCAGCTCGGGGTTTGGGAAGCAGTACTTC; CDR3: CASSGFGKQYF
size: few; V: TRBV19; D: TRBD2; J: TRBJ2-7; DNA: TGTGCCAGTAGGACTAGCGGAGACTCCTACGAGCAGTACTTC; CDR3: CASRTSGDSYEQYF
size: NA; V: TRBV30; D: NA; J: TRBJ1-2; DNA: TGTGCCTGGTCCCGGGGGGAAAACTATGGCTACACCTTC; CDR3: CAWSRGENYGYTF
size: NA; V: TRBV28; D: TRBD1; J: TRBJ2-7; DNA: TGTGCCAGCAGTCCCGGGGGACAGGGCCATCTCGAGCAGTACTTC; CDR3: CASSPGGQGHLEQYF
size: NA; V: TRBV19; D: NA; J: TRBJ2-2; DNA: TGTGCCAGTAAGGGCGGGCCGAACACCGGGGAGCTGTTTTTT; CDR3: CASKGGPNTGELFF
size: NA; V: TRBV5-1; D: NA; J: TRBJ2-3; DNA: TGCGCCAGCACCAATCACCCTTCAGAACAGGGCACAGATACGCAGTATTTT; CDR3: CASTNHPSEQGTDTQYF
size: NA; V: TRBV4-3; D: TRBD2; J: TRBJ2-1; DNA: TGCGCCAGCAGCCAAGCAGCGGGAATCGATGAGCAGTTCTTC; CDR3: CASSQAAGIDEQFF
size: NA; V: TRBV18; D: NA; J: TRBJ2-3; DNA: TGTGCCAGCTCACAAAACGGAGGGCCAGATACGCAGTATTTT; CDR3: CASSQNGGPDTQYF
size: NA; V: TRBV4-2; D: NA; J: TRBJ2-7; DNA: TGTGCCAGCAGTACCGGGACTCTTTCCTACGAGCAGTACTTC; CDR3: CASSTGTLSYEQYF
size: NA; V: TRBV5-5; D: NA; J: TRBJ2-2; DNA: TGTGCCAGCAGCTCACTCCGGGTCCCTGTACACGCCGGGGAGCTGTTTTTT; CDR3: CASSSLRVPVHAGELFF
size: NA; V: TRBV7-3; D: TRBD2; J: TRBJ2-2; DNA: TGTGCCAGCAGCTTAGGCATAGCGGGAGCCGGGGAGCTGTTTTTT; CDR3: CASSLGIAGAGELFF
size: NA; V: TRBV5-1; D: TRBD1; J: TRBJ2-3; DNA: TGCGCCAGCAGCCAGCAACAGGGGGTCGCAGATACGCAGTATTTT; CDR3: CASSQQQGVADTQYF
size: few; V: TRBV6-1; D: TRBD1; J: TRBJ1-3; DNA: TGTGCCGGAGAAACAGGGGCTGGAAACACCATATATTTT; CDR3: CAGETGAGNTIYF
size: NA; V: TRBV5-5; D: TRBD1; J: TRBJ1-5; DNA: TGTGCCAGCAGCTTGTTGTTCGTACAGGGGAAAACCCCCCAGCATTTT; CDR3: CASSLLFVQGKTPQHF
size: NA; V: TRBV27; D: TRBD2; J: TRBJ2-7; DNA: TGTGCCAGCAGTTCCCTATCTACTAGCGACGAGCAGTACTTC; CDR3: CASSSLSTSDEQYF
size: NA; V: TRBV9; D: TRBD2; J: TRBJ2-1; DNA: TGTGCCAGCAGCCTATGGCTAGCGGGAGGGCCTATAAATGAGCAGTTCTTC; CDR3: CASSLWLAGGPINEQFF
size: NA; V: TRBV18; D: TRBD2; J: TRBJ2-2; DNA: TGTGCCAGCTCACTAGCGGGAATCGAGGTCGGGGAGCTGTTTTTT; CDR3: CASSLAGIEVGELFF
size: NA; V: TRBV7-3; D: NA; J: TRBJ2-1; DNA: TGTGCCAGCAGCTTAACGGTCAGCTCCTACAATGAGCAGTTCTTC; CDR3: CASSLTVSSYNEQFF
size: NA; V: TRBV5-6; D: TRBD1; J: TRBJ1-1; DNA: TGTGCCAGCAGCTCGAAGAGGGGGACAGGGTGGAACACTGAAGCTTTCTTT; CDR3: CASSSKRGTGWNTEAFF
size: NA; V: TRBV7-2; D: TRBD1; J: TRBJ1-4; DNA: TGTGCCAGCAGCCCGGGACAGGAGAGTCGCTATGAAAAACTGTTTTTT; CDR3: CASSPGQESRYEKLFF
size: NA; V: TRBV5-4; D: TRBD1; J: TRBJ1-2; DNA: TGTGCCAGCAGCGGAGGACAGGGAAGATATGGCTACACCTTC; CDR3: CASSGGQGRYGYTF
size: NA; V: TRBV4-1; D: NA; J: TRBJ1-5; DNA: TGCGCCAGCAGCCAAGATAGCGGGGACAGCAATCAGCCCCAGCATTTT; CDR3: CASSQDSGDSNQPQHF
size: NA; V: TRBV27; D: TRBD1; J: TRBJ2-5; DNA: TGTGCCAGCAGCTTGGGACAGGGATTAGGGGAGACCCAGTACTTC; CDR3: CASSLGQGLGETQYF
size: NA; V: TRBV25-1; D: TRBD2; J: TRBJ2-3; DNA: TGTGCCAGCAGTGTAGCGGGAGGGTACACAGATACGCAGTATTTT; CDR3: CASSVAGGYTDTQYF
size: NA; V: TRBV5-6; D: NA; J: TRBJ1-1; DNA: TGTGCCAGCAGCTTGGGACAGTTTAACACTGAAGCTTTCTTT; CDR3: CASSLGQFNTEAFF
size: NA; V: TRBV15; D: NA; J: TRBJ1-2; DNA: TGTGCCACCAGCGAGGAGCGGGCAGGAACTAACTATGGCTACACCTTC; CDR3: CATSEERAGTNYGYTF
size: few; V: TRBV19; D: NA; J: TRBJ1-1; DNA: TGTGCCAGTTCCCTGACAGGAGTGAACACTGAAGCTTTCTTT; CDR3: CASSLTGVNTEAFF
size: NA; V: TRBV5-8; D: TRBD2; J: TRBJ2-7; DNA: TGTGCCAGCAGGGGGCGGGGGGCGCTCGAGCAGTACTTC; CDR3: CASRGRGALEQYF
size: NA; V: TRBV28; D: TRBD2; J: TRBJ2-2; DNA: TGTGCCAGCAGCGTTAGCGGGAGGATATCCGGGGAGCTGTTTTTT; CDR3: CASSVSGRISGELFF
size: few; V: TRBV6-5; D: NA; J: TRBJ1-2; DNA: TGTGCCAGCAGCTCGGAGGGTGGCTACACCTTC; CDR3: CASSSEGGYTF
size: NA; V: TRBV2; D: NA; J: TRBJ2-1; DNA: TGTGCCAGCAGTACCGGGACTCTCCGGGACGATGAGCAGTTCTTC; CDR3: CASSTGTLRDDEQFF
size: NA; V: TRBV6-1; D: TRBD1; J: TRBJ2-1; DNA: TGTGCCAGCAGTGAGGACAGGGGGCTTGGGGGTGAGCAGTTCTTC; CDR3: CASSEDRGLGGEQFF
size: NA; V: TRBV7-9; D: NA; J: TRBJ2-5; DNA: TGTGCCAGCAGCTTCGGGAATTGGGAGACCCAGTACTTC; CDR3: CASSFGNWETQYF
size: NA; V: TRBV6-5; D: TRBD2; J: TRBJ2-1; DNA: TGTGCCAGCAGACTAGCGGGAGATTACAATGAGCAGTTCTTC; CDR3: CASRLAGDYNEQFF
size: NA; V: TRBV19; D: TRBD2; J: TRBJ2-1; DNA: TGTGCCAGTAGTACGGGACTAGCGGGGTACAATGAGCAGTTCTTC; CDR3: CASSTGLAGYNEQFF
size: NA; V: TRBV6-1; D: NA; J: TRBJ2-5; DNA: TGTGCCAGCAGTGAATGGGTGCGGATGCGAGAGACCCAGTACTTC; CDR3: CASSEWVRMRETQYF
size: few; V: TRBV11-2; D: NA; J: TRBJ1-5; DNA: TGTGCCAGCAGCTTAGGATCCCGGCAGCCCCAGCATTTT; CDR3: CASSLGSRQPQHF
size: NA; V: TRBV5-1; D: TRBD2; J: TRBJ2-7; DNA: TGCGCCAGCAGCTTGAATGGCGGGGGGGTAGAGCAGTACTTC; CDR3: CASSLNGGGVEQYF
size: NA; V: TRBV2; D: NA; J: TRBJ1-1; DNA: TGTGCCCGCGGAATGAACACTGAAGCTTTCTTT; CDR3: CARGMNTEAFF
size: NA; V: TRBV9; D: NA; J: TRBJ2-1; DNA: TGTGCCAGCAGCGTCGACTGGAGGACCTCCTACAATGAGCAGTTCTTC; CDR3: CASSVDWRTSYNEQFF
size: NA; V: TRBV19; D: TRBD1; J: TRBJ1-3; DNA: TGTGCCAGTAGTTTGGGACAGCCAAGCTCTGGAAACACCATATATTTT; CDR3: CASSLGQPSSGNTIYF
size: NA; V: TRBV7-8; D: TRBD1; J: TRBJ2-5; DNA: TGTGCCAGCAGCCAGACAGGGGGCGCGAGGGAGACCCAGTACTTC; CDR3: CASSQTGGARETQYF
size: few; V: TRBV6-1; D: TRBD1; J: TRBJ1-1; DNA: TGTGCCAGCAGTGAAGCCGGGACAGGGATCACTGAAGCTTTCTTT; CDR3: CASSEAGTGITEAFF
size: NA; V: TRBV18; D: TRBD1; J: TRBJ1-3; DNA: TGTGCCAGCTCACCGGGACAGGGAAACACCATATATTTT; CDR3: CASSPGQGNTIYF
size: NA; V: TRBV27; D: NA; J: TRBJ1-2; DNA: TGTGCCAGCAGTTTATCGCCAGGCTATGGCTACACCTTC; CDR3: CASSLSPGYGYTF
size: NA; V: TRBV18; D: TRBD1; J: TRBJ1-1; DNA: TGTGCCAGCTCACCGACAGGGGTTGACACTGAAGCTTTCTTT; CDR3: CASSPTGVDTEAFF
size: once; V: TRBV28; D: NA; J: TRBJ2-5; DNA: TGTGCCAGCAGCCCTTTCACCGGGACTTCAGAGACCCAGTACTTC; CDR3: CASSPFTGTSETQYF